The sequence of this T cell receptor beta chain was determined in a study of cytomegalovirus exposure and HLA in healthy donors. Study-level results: Analysis was carried out at a later point, and it linked a missense DCLRE1C variant to TCR beta V- and J-gene trimming.

The PCR employed 60 Vbeta primers together with 13 Jbeta primers. Assay: immunoSEQ multiplex PCR; the TCRdb copy retains only in-frame clones and omits some. The table records fewer than 200,000 clones, approximately 81% of them present only once. In the case of this clone: The antigen remains undetermined.

Per germline, CDR1 LGHNA and CDR2 YSLEER. The junction had 13 bases not matched to a gene; V was cut back by 4 bases and J by 2 bases. This CDR3 contains 18 residues. The genes are TRBV4-3 and TRBJ1-3; 8 positions agree with TRBD1. The sample consisted of PBMCs. The clonotype comes from a woman under 40 in good health and CMV-seronegative. CDR3 nucleotides: TGCGCCAGCAGCCCTAGGGGATTTACAGGGGGTGCTGGAAACACCATATATTTT. Residues: CASSPRGFTGGAGNTIYF.